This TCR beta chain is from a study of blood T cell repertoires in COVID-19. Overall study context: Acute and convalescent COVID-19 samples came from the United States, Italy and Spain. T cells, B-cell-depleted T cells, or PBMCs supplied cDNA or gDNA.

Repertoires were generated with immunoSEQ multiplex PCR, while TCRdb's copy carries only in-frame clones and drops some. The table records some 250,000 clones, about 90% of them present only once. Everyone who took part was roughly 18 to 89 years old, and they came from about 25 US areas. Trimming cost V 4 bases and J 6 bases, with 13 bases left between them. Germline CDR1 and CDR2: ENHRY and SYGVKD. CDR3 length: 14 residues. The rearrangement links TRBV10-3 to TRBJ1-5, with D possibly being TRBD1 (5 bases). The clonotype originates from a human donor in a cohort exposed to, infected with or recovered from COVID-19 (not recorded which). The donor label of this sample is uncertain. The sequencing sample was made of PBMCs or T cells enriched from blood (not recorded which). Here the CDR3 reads CAISGDQGGQPQHF. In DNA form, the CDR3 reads TGTGCCATCAGTGGGGATCAGGGTGGTCAGCCCCAGCATTTT.